This T cell receptor (beta chain) was identified during a study of patients and donors after allogeneic stem cell transplantation. V shed 5 bases and J 3 bases; nucleotides not matched to a gene: 13. This CDR3 has 17 amino acids. Germline CDR1 and CDR2: SEHNR and FQNEAQ (reference sequence). There are a few counts of this clonotype. TCRdb re-analysed the RT-PCR reads in MiXCR, keeping a single row per CDR3 protein. The sample records around 160,000 distinct CDR3 sequences, roughly 31% being singletons. The sample comprised blood, either unsorted or a sorted T cell fraction (not recorded which). This chain connects TRBV7-9 to TRBJ1-5, with 7 nucleotides matching TRBD1. The origin of this receptor is a human donor who was either an allogeneic HSCT recipient or a stem cell or donor lymphocyte infusion donor (not recorded which). It is not recorded whose cells these are; they may come from a transplant donor. CDR3 sequence reads: CASSKTPQGVDNQPQHF. The CDR3 DNA is TGTGCCAGCAGCAAGACACCGCAGGGGGTTGACAATCAGCCCCAGCATTTT. Filled out from reference TRBV7-9 and TRBJ1-5, the complete variable domain reads DTGVSQNPRHKITKRGQNVTFRCDPISEHNRLYWYRQTLGQGPEFLTYFQNEAQLEKSRLLSDRFSAERPKGSFSTLEIQRTEQGDSAMYLCASSKTPQGVDNQPQHFGDGTRLSIL.